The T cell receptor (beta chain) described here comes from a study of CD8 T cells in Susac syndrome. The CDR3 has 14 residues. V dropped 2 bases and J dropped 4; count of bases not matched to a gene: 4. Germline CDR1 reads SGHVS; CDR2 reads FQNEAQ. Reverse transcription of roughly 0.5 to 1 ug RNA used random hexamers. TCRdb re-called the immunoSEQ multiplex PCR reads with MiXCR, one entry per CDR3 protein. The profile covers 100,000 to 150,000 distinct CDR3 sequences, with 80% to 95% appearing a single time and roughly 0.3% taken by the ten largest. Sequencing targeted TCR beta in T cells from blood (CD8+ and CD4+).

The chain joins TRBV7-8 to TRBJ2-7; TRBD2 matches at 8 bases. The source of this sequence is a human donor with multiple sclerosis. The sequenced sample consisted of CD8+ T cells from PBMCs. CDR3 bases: TGTGCCAGCAGCTTACGGGAGGGGGGTTACGAGCAGTACGTC. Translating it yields CASSLREGGYEQYV.